The 5 T cell receptor beta chains below all came from one sample that was sequenced in a study of CD8 T cells in ankylosing spondylitis. TCRdb passed the 5' RACE reads through MiXCR, listing each CDR3 protein once. This sample has roughly 160,000 distinct CDR3 sequences; 8.5% to 10% occur once, and the top ten carry approximately 15%. What was sequenced was blood, either unsorted or a sorted T cell fraction (not recorded which). These receptors were obtained from a female donor with ankylosing spondylitis or in good health (not recorded which).

The rearrangement joins TRBV20-1 to TRBJ2-1; TRBD2 might be the D (5 bases). V dropped 1 base and J dropped 7 bases, with 17 bases sitting between them. CDR1 and CDR2 from the germline V gene are DFQATT and SNEGSKA (reference sequence). This CDR3 region has 15 residues. The chain's CDR3 is CSARGFEGERNEQFF. The CDR3 DNA follows: TGCAGTGCTAGAGGCTTTGAGGGAGAACGAAATGAGCAGTTCTTC.

The rearrangement uses TRBV20-1 and TRBJ2-7; D unresolved. Germline V gives CDR1 DFQATT, CDR2 SNEGSKA (reference sequence). This CDR3 comprises 12 residues. Trimming cost V 3 bases and J 0 bases, with 6 bases left between them. The chain's CDR3 is CSAREASYEQYF. The CDR3 DNA sequence: TGCAGTGCTAGGGAAGCCTCCTACGAGCAGTACTTC.

The CDR3 is CASSLAGGGADTQYF. The CDR3 region has the DNA TGTGCCAGCAGCCTAGCGGGAGGAGGGGCAGATACGCAGTATTTT. V and J are TRBV7-3 and TRBJ2-3; 11 nucleotides line up with TRBD2. Looked up from germline, CDR1 is SGHTA and CDR2 is FQGTGA. This CDR3 is 15 amino acids long. The junction had 5 bases not matched to a gene; V was cut back by 5 bases and J by 4 bases.

The chain links TRBV2 to TRBJ2-5; D may be TRBD1 or TRBD2 (5 bases each). There are 14 residues in the CDR3. The V end was cut by 1 base, the J end by 2 bases, with 8 bases between. Germline loops: CDR1 SNHLY, CDR2 FYNNEI. The CDR3 protein is CASSEGDGQETQYF. The CDR3 DNA follows: TGTGCCAGCAGTGAAGGGGACGGACAAGAGACCCAGTACTTC. Drawing the rest from reference TRBV2 and TRBJ2-5, the complete variable domain is EPEVTQTPSHQVTQMGQEVILRCVPISNHLYFYWYRQILGQKVEFLVSFYNNEISEKSEIFDDQFSVERPDGSNFTLKIRSTKLEDSAMYFCASSEGDGQETQYFGPGTRLLVL.

V usage is TRBV28 and J usage is TRBJ2-1, with TRBD2 matching over 11 bases. The CDR3 has 15 residues. V gave up 5 bases and J gave up 10 bases; unmatched junction bases: 10. Looked up from germline, CDR1 is MDHEN and CDR2 is SYDVKM. CDR3 coding DNA: TGTGCCAGCAGTCCAATCGCGACTAGCGGGGTCGAGCAGTTCTTC. Protein sequence: CASSPIATSGVEQFF.